This TCR beta chain was recorded in a study of PD-1 blockade in classical Hodgkin lymphoma. Relapses following autologous stem cell transplantation were seen in all patients, with brentuximab vedotin exposure varying. The CDR3 has 13 residues. CDR1 and CDR2 from the germline V gene are WSHSY and SAAADI. V was shortened by 6 bases and J by 5 bases, with 13 bases between the two germline ends. Findings of the study overall: Healthy donors were reported to have higher baseline TCR diversity than newly diagnosed patients. Patients who initiated nivolumab within 1 year of ASCT were excluded.

The data were produced by immunoSEQ multiplex PCR, yet TCRdb's version contains in-frame clones alone and is incomplete. This repertoire shows 20,000 or so clones, about 85% found once; its top ten account for 15% to 20%. Judged by abundance, this clone is medium-sized. Its antigen remains unidentified. Sequencing was performed on peripheral blood mononuclear cells (PBMCs), taken before the second cycle of nivolumab. The chain links TRBV10-2 to TRBJ2-5, with D tentatively TRBD2 (5 bases). This clonotype was sampled from a human donor with classical Hodgkin lymphoma. The CDR3 reads CASSSGLVETQYF. The CDR3 DNA sequence: TGCGCCAGCAGCTCCGGACTGGTGGAGACCCAGTACTTC.